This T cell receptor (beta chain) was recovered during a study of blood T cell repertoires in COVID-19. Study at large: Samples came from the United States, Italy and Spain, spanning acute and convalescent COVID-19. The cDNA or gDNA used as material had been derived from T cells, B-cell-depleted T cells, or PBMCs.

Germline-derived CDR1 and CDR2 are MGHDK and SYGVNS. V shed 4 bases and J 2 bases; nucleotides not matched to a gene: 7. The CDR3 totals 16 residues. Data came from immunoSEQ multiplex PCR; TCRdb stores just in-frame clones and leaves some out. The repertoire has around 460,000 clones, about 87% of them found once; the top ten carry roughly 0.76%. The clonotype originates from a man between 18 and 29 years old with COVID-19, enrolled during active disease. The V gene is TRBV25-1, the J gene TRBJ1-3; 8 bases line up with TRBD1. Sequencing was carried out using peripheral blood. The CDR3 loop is CASSGSRTGTGNTIYF. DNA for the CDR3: TGTGCCAGCAGTGGATCCCGGACAGGGACTGGAAACACCATATATTTT.